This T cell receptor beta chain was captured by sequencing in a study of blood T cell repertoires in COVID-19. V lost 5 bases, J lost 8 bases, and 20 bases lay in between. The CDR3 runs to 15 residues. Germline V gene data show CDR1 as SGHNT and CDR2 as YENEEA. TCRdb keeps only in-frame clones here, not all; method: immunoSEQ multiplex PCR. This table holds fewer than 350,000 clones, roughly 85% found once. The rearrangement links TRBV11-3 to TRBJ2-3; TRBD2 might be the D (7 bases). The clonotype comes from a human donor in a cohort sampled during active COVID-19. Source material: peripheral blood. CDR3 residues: CASSQSGGLVATQYF. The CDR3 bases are TGTGCCAGCAGCCAATCGGGGGGCCTAGTTGCTACGCAGTATTTT.